This TCR beta chain was found in a study of T cell responses to AZD1222 COVID-19 vaccine. Regarding the study as a whole: Most donors were white British and more were female, and clonal diversity was possibly underestimated. Spike-specific TCR breadth and depth were elevated following two AZD1222 doses. Baseline seropositivity occurred in only a handful of AZD1222 recipients.

Germline-derived CDR1 and CDR2 are LNHDA and SQIVND (reference sequence). This CDR3 has 18 amino acids. The V and J ends lost 6 bases and 0 bases respectively, with 23 bases between them. With respect to this clone: Its antigen remains unidentified.

TCRdb's copy holds only in-frame clones and misses some; the assay was immunoSEQ multiplex PCR. The sample lists 40,000 to 55,000 clones, 70% to 90% occurring once. Pooling covered second doses at about 4 or about 12 weeks. This clonotype was obtained from an adult who received the AZD1222 COVID-19 vaccine. This specimen consisted of peripheral blood, obtained 28 days after the second AZD1222 dose. This sequence joins TRBV19 and TRBJ1-1; D possibly corresponds to TRBD1 (6 bases). CDR3 DNA sequence: TGTGCCAGTAGCAGGGGACCCTTCGTGGACGCAATGAACACTGAAGCTTTCTTT. This sequence encodes CASSRGPFVDAMNTEAFF.